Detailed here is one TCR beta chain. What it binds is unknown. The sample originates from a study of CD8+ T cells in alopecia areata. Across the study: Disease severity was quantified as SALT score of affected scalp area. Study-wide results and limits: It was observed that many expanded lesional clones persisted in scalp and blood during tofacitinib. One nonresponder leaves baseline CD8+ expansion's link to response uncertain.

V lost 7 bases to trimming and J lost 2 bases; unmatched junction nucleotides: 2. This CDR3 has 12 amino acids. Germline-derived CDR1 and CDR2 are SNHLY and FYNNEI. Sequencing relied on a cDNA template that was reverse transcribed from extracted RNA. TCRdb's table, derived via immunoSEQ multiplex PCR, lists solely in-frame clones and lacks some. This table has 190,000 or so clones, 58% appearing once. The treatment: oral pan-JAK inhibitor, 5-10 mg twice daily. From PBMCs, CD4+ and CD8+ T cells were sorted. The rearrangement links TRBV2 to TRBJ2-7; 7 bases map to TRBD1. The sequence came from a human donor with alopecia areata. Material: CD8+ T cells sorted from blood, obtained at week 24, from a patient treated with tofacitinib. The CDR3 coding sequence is TGTGCCAGCAAGGGGGCCCCCTACGAGCAGTACTTC. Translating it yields CASKGAPYEQYF.